What follows are 28 T cell receptor beta chains derived from one specimen sequenced in a study of post-analysis software for immune sequencing data. General study points: Four or five TRBV segments were more frequent in patients than controls; TRBV5-6, TRBV5-1 and TRBV20-1 belonged to this group.

These receptors have no known antigen. Unique molecular identifiers tagged the TCR beta cDNA libraries. TCRdb independently ran MiXCR on the PCR reads; one entry per CDR3 protein. The sample consists of about half a million distinct CDR3 sequences, around 40% of them appearing once. The sample comprised blood. The receptors were gathered from a girl under 18 with multiple sclerosis.

This clonotype has only one observation. The rearrangement uses TRBV3-1 and TRBJ2-7; TRBD1 aligns across 10 bases. Germline V gene data show CDR1 as LGHDT and CDR2 as YNNKEL (reference sequence). The CDR3 runs 16 residues. Germline trimming cut 4 bases from V and 2 bases from J; bases unmatched to any gene: 8. The CDR3 sequence: CASSRSSGTGAYEQYF. The CDR3 DNA reads TGTGCCAGCAGCCGCAGTTCCGGGACAGGGGCCTACGAGCAGTACTTC.

This chain links TRBV25-1 with TRBJ2-7; TRBD2 matches at 11 bases. Looked up from germline, CDR1 is MGHDK and CDR2 is SYGVNS. CDR3 length: 14 amino acids. The V and J ends lost 8 bases and 0 bases, in that order; junction bases with no gene match: 3. The DNA of the CDR3 is TGTGCCAGCGTGGGACTAGCGGCCTCCTACGAGCAGTACTTC. Translated: CASVGLAASYEQYF.

This clonotype showed up just a few times. The gene calls are TRBV24-1 and TRBJ2-3; D call uncertain. The CDR3 has 11 residues. The ends were cut back, 12 bases at V and 3 bases at J, with 9 bases in the middle. Germline V CDR1 and CDR2: KGHDR, SFDVKD. The CDR3 DNA follows: TGTGCCCCCTCGTATACAGATACGCAGTATTTT. It specifies CAPSYTDTQYF.

V and J are TRBV9 and TRBJ2-3, with 9 bases that match TRBD2. This CDR3 is built from 15 residues. Unmatched junction bases numbered 1, after V lost 2 bases and J lost 0 bases. Germline V gene data show CDR1 as SGDLS and CDR2 as YYNGEE. CDR3 DNA sequence: TGTGCCAGCAGCGTTGGGACTAGCAGCACAGATACGCAGTATTTT. Amino acid sequence: CASSVGTSSTDTQYF.

This clonotype was detected only a few times. The chain recombines TRBV11-2 with TRBJ2-3, with D tentatively TRBD2 (6 bases). V lost 5 bases and J 5 bases, leaving 17 bases between the germline ends. The length of the CDR3 is 15 residues. Germline CDR1 is SGHAT and CDR2 is FQNNGV. CDR3 sequence: CASSTTSGSLDTQYF. The CDR3 nucleotides read TGTGCCAGCAGCACCACGAGCGGGTCCTTAGATACGCAGTATTTT.

V usage is TRBV13 and J usage is TRBJ2-1, with TRBD2 matching 10 bases. J gave up 7 bases and V 1 base, and 4 bases lay outside the gene matches. This CDR3 has 15 residues. Germline values: CDR1 PRHDT, CDR2 FYEKMQ (reference sequence). The CDR3 bases are TGTGCCAGCAGCTTAGAAGCGGGAGGGTTTAATGAGCAGTTCTTC. Residues: CASSLEAGGFNEQFF.

The CDR3 loop is CASTGYEQYF. The DNA for the CDR3 is TGTGCCAGCACAGGATACGAGCAGTACTTC. The chain employs TRBV28 and TRBJ2-5; D uncertain. TRBJ2-7 explains the end of the DNA better; the J call may be wrong. Germline lookup yields CDR1 MDHEN and CDR2 SYDVKM. This CDR3 is built from 10 residues.

This chain links TRBV28 with TRBJ2-5; D not certain. Germline CDR1 reads MDHEN; CDR2 reads SYDVKM. V was pared by 7 bases and J by 2 bases, with 11 bases between. The CDR3 length is 13 residues. This chain's CDR3 is CASKAVAQETQYF. As DNA, the CDR3 is TGTGCCAGCAAGGCAGTAGCACAAGAGACCCAGTACTTC. Filled out from reference TRBV28 and TRBJ2-5, the complete variable domain reads DVKVTQSSRYLVKRTGEKVFLECVQDMDHENMFWYRQDPGLGLRLIYFSYDVKMKEKGDIPEGYSVSREKKERFSLILESASTNQTSMYLCASKAVAQETQYFGPGTRLLVL.

Here the CDR3 DNA reads TGTGCCAGCAGCTCCACTAGCGGGAGGTACAATGAGCAGTTCTTC. Translated: CASSSTSGRYNEQFF. This chain links TRBV9 with TRBJ2-1, with TRBD2 matching 12 bases. J was trimmed by 4 bases and V by 4 bases; bases with no gene match: 3. The CDR3 contains 15 residues. Germline CDR1 SGDLS, CDR2 YYNGEE.

CDR3 sequence: CSANNRDPDLSGANVLTF. The CDR3 DNA follows: TGCAGTGCTAACAACCGGGACCCCGACCTCTCTGGGGCCAACGTCCTGACTTTC. The V call is TRBV20-1, the J call TRBJ2-6, with D perhaps TRBD1 or TRBD2 (5 bases each). This CDR3 contains 18 residues. The germline V gene encodes CDR1 DFQATT and CDR2 SNEGSKA (reference sequence). V gave up 4 bases and J gave up 0 bases, with 19 bases separating them.

This clonotype was counted between two and nine times. The rearrangement links TRBV5-1 to TRBJ1-2; possibly TRBD1 for D (6 bases). This CDR3 has 13 residues. Trimming cost V 1 base and J 8 bases, with 12 bases left between them. Germline CDR1 and CDR2: SGHRS and YFSETQ. This chain's CDR3 is CASSLTGGGGYTF. The CDR3 DNA reads as TGCGCCAGCAGCTTGACCGGGGGCGGAGGCTACACCTTC. Full variable domain (missing parts from reference TRBV5-1 and TRBJ1-2): KAGVTQTPRYLIKTRGQQVTLSCSPISGHRSVSWYQQTPGQGLQFLFEYFSETQRNKGNFPGRFSGRQFSNSRSEMNVSTLELGDSALYLCASSLTGGGGYTFGSGTRLTVV.

A few counts support this clonotype. The genes are TRBV7-2 and TRBJ2-5; tentative D call: TRBD2 (5 bases). The tail of the sequence fits TRBJ2-7 better, so the J call may be wrong. The CDR3 spans 16 residues. Germline assignment: CDR1 SGHTA and CDR2 FQGNSA. CDR3 sequence: CASSQNQAGLTYEQYF. CDR3 DNA sequence: TGTGCCAGCAGCCAAAATCAGGCAGGACTTACCTACGAGCAGTACTTC.

The chain combines TRBV12-3 or TRBV12-4 with TRBJ2-3; D is uncertain. V lost 4 bases, J lost 0 bases, and 11 bases lay in between. The length of the CDR3 is 15 residues. CDR3 nucleotide sequence: TGTGCCAGCAGTTGGGGAACCCCCAGCACAGATACGCAGTATTTT. It is translated as CASSWGTPSTDTQYF.

This CDR3 is CASSPGQADNEQFF. CDR3 nucleotide sequence: TGTGCCAGCAGTCCCGGACAGGCCGACAATGAGCAGTTCTTC. The chain couples TRBV12-3 or TRBV12-4 to TRBJ2-1; TRBD1 agrees at 7 bases. V lost 5 bases and J lost 5; bases outside the gene matches: 6. CDR3 size: 14 residues.

This clonotype appeared a few times. The rearrangement links TRBV29-1 to TRBJ2-5; 7 bases are shared with TRBD1. This CDR3 is built from 12 residues. Losses at the gene ends were 5 bases for V and 3 bases for J; bases not matched to a gene: 3. Germline V gene sequence: CDR1 SQVTM, CDR2 ANQGSEA. DNA for the CDR3: TGCAGCGTTCGACAGGGAAAAGAGACCCAGTACTTC. It encodes CSVRQGKETQYF.

The V and J genes are TRBV6-2 or TRBV6-3 and TRBJ2-1; 13 bases map to TRBD2. The CDR3 loop spans 17 amino acids. J gave up 7 bases and V 11 bases, and 17 bases lay outside the gene matches. Germline V CDR1 and CDR2: MNHEY, SVGEGT. The CDR3 here is CAGNRAGLAGRSNEQFF. CDR3 bases: TGTGCCGGCAACCGGGCGGGACTAGCGGGACGATCGAATGAGCAGTTCTTC.

The chain recombines TRBV24-1 with TRBJ1-2; D not certain. CDR1 and CDR2 (germline): KGHDR, SFDVKD. V was shortened by 5 bases and J by 2 bases, with 5 bases between the two germline ends. The CDR3 runs 12 residues. The CDR3 DNA is TGTGCCACCAGTGCGGTGAACTATGGCTACACCTTC. Its protein product is CATSAVNYGYTF.

The chain combines TRBV7-9 with TRBJ2-5; TRBD1 aligns across 7 bases. The CDR3 loop spans 13 amino acids. Germline V lookup: CDR1 SEHNR, CDR2 FQNEAQ (reference sequence). With V trimmed by 8 bases and J by 5 bases, 8 bases remained unmatched. The CDR3 sequence is CASRDRAGETQYF. The CDR3 DNA sequence: TGTGCCAGCCGAGACAGGGCGGGCGAGACCCAGTACTTC.

This clonotype was seen a handful of times. The rearrangement joins TRBV2 to TRBJ2-1; 16 positions match TRBD2. The CDR3 runs to 15 residues. V shed 3 bases, J shed 12 bases, and the junction held 5 bases outside the gene matches. The V gene's germline CDR1 is SNHLY and CDR2 FYNNEI. This CDR3 is CASSETGLAGGLQFF. The CDR3 DNA is TGTGCCAGCAGTGAGACGGGACTAGCGGGAGGGCTGCAGTTCTTC.

The chain recombines TRBV5-5 with TRBJ1-5; D is uncertain. Per the germline V gene, CDR1 is SGHKS and CDR2 is YYEKEE (reference sequence). Between the trimmed V and J ends, which lost 4 bases and 0 bases, there was a span of 11 bases. The CDR3 loop spans 15 amino acids. Here the CDR3 DNA reads TGTGCCAGCAGCCCGACCGAGTATAGCAATCAGCCCCAGCATTTT. Translation gives CASSPTEYSNQPQHF.

This clonotype appeared a single time. This chain uses TRBV2 with TRBJ2-6; D gene unclear. The germline V gene has CDR1 SNHLY and CDR2 FYNNEI. Trimming pared 3 bases from V and 1 base from J, leaving 7 bases between. This CDR3 is built from 15 residues. Here the CDR3 reads CASSDDESGANVLTF. The CDR3 DNA reads as TGTGCCAGCAGTGATGACGAGTCTGGGGCCAACGTCCTGACTTTC.

A few counts support this clonotype. The chain employs TRBV7-2 and TRBJ2-3, with TRBD2 identical over 10 bases. Germline trimming cut 2 bases from V and 2 bases from J; bases unmatched to any gene: 1. Looked up from germline, CDR1 is SGHTA and CDR2 is FQGNSA. The CDR3 extends over 15 amino acids. The chain's CDR3 is CASSLTSGVTDTQYF. Written as DNA, the CDR3 is TGTGCCAGCAGCTTAACTAGCGGGGTCACAGATACGCAGTATTTT.

The CDR3 reads CASSSPGRADTEAFF. Written as DNA, the CDR3 is TGTGCCAGCAGTTCCCCCGGAAGGGCGGACACTGAAGCTTTCTTT. The chain is built from TRBV6-5 and TRBJ1-1; D remains ambiguous. V was shortened by 4 bases and J by 3 bases, with 15 bases between the two germline ends. Germline CDR1 MNHEY, CDR2 SVGAGI. CDR3 length equals 15 residues.

The DNA of the CDR3 is TGTGCCAGCTCCCGACTTGGGGAAAAACTGTTTTTT. This codes for CASSRLGEKLFF. V is TRBV6-5 and J is TRBJ1-4; the D is unclear. CDR1 and CDR2 from the germline V gene are MNHEY and SVGAGI. CDR3 length equals 12 residues. V was trimmed by 8 bases and J by 8 bases, leaving 12 bases between them.

This sequence joins TRBV27 and TRBJ1-1; TRBD1 might be the D (5 bases). Germline V lookup: CDR1 MNHEY, CDR2 SMNVEV (reference sequence). The V end was cut by 6 bases, the J end by 0 bases, with 14 bases between. This CDR3 spans 15 amino acids. The CDR3 here is CASRGPAHMNTEAFF. The CDR3 region has the DNA TGTGCCAGCAGGGGACCTGCCCATATGAACACTGAAGCTTTCTTT.

This clonotype was counted a few times. The V and J genes are TRBV9 and TRBJ2-5; D is possibly TRBD1 (6 bases). The J call may be wrong; the DNA end is better matched by TRBJ2-7. CDR1 and CDR2 from the germline V gene are SGDLS and YYNGEE. This CDR3 has 14 residues. This CDR3 is CASSVTGFGNEQYF. The DNA of the CDR3 is TGTGCCAGCAGCGTAACAGGGTTCGGGAACGAGCAGTACTTC.

The V and J genes are TRBV2 and TRBJ2-5, with TRBD2 identical over 12 bases. Looked up from germline, CDR1 is SNHLY and CDR2 is FYNNEI. The J segment lost 4 bases and the V segment lost 8 bases, leaving 5 bases of the junction unmatched. The CDR3 consists of 14 residues. The CDR3 bases are TGTGCCAGCCCACTAGCGGGAGGTTTAGAGACCCAGTACTTC. This gives the protein CASPLAGGLETQYF.

Remarks on this clonotype: One end of the junction is discordant with germline, which a read error may explain. The gene calls are TRBV11-2 and TRBJ2-1; D call uncertain. Germline V lookup: CDR1 SGHAT, CDR2 FQNNGV. This CDR3 is 15 amino acids long. This CDR3 is CASSIEYSSYNEQFF. CDR3 nucleotide sequence: TGTGCCAGCAGCATAGAGTACAGCTCCTACAATGAGCAGTTCTTC.